This TCR beta chain was identified in a study of spatial heterogeneity in lung cancer. This clonotype has a handful of counts. MiXCR, applied by TCRdb to the 5' RACE reads, yields one record per CDR3 protein. Altogether almost 75,000 distinct CDR3 sequences are present, about an eighth being singletons, with the ten largest covering 7.2%. The time point is: sample taken at primary tumor resection. Whole RNA, isolated from tumor, nontumor lung or frozen PBMC, was sequenced without prior sorting. Germline V gene data show CDR1 as SGHDN and CDR2 as FVKESK. This CDR3 is 13 amino acids long. The ends were cut back, 2 bases at V and 6 bases at J, with 11 bases in the middle.

The chain carries TRBV14 and TRBJ2-7; tentatively, D is TRBD1 or TRBD2 (5 bases each). The sample in question was PBMCs, obtained at surgery. This TCR came from a male donor with early-stage non-small cell lung cancer. This CDR3 reads CASSQKRDAEQYF. DNA of the CDR3: TGTGCCAGCAGCCAAAAGAGGGACGCCGAGCAGTACTTC.